This T cell receptor (beta chain) was recorded in a study of shared clonotypes between healthy human individuals. Study observations and caveats: The authors expected sequencing depth to affect clonotype sharing among donors.

The assay was carried out at the deep level. Sequencing used immunoSEQ multiplex PCR; TCRdb keeps in-frame clones, though not all of them. Of over a million clones detected, approximately 80% appear once; the ten largest clones hold under 0.65%. The CDR3 consists of 13 residues. V lost 1 base and J lost 2, with 4 bases in between. CDR1 is SGDLS, CDR2 YYNGEE, per germline. Donors had no recently reported acute infections or vaccinations and were HIV-negative. Splitting of CD4+ cells produced CD45RA+ naive and CD45RA-negative memory subsets. About this clone itself: Its antigen is as yet unknown.

Sequencing was carried out using memory CD4+ T cells from PBMCs. As for subset: CD45RA-negative fraction. The source of this sequence is a man between 18 and 29 years old in good health. Some clones in this sample may be carry-over from other donors' samples. The rearrangement links TRBV9 to TRBJ2-1; no clear D gene. The CDR3 DNA is TGTGCCAGCAGCGTATCTGCCTACAATGAGCAGTTCTTC. Protein product: CASSVSAYNEQFF. Filled out from reference TRBV9 and TRBJ2-1, the complete variable domain reads DSGVTQTPKHLITATGQRVTLRCSPRSGDLSVYWYQQSLDQGLQFLIQYYNGEERAKGNILERFSAQQFPDLHSELNLSSLELGDSALYFCASSVSAYNEQFFGPGTRLTVL.